This entry concerns a single TCR beta chain. The antigen remains unidentified. The table came from immunoSEQ multiplex PCR; TCRdb's copy has only in-frame clones and leaves some out. The repertoire holds roughly 720,000 clones, 90% seen once, with 34% in the top ten. This sample is part of a study of shared clonotypes between healthy human individuals. General study points: Tissues were not sampled, only blood, and their repertoires likely differ. It was observed that roughly 5.5% of naive CD4 clonotypes were shared across four donors.

The specimen was memory CD8+ T cells from PBMCs. Subset indicated: CD45RO+ cells pooled with CCR7-negative TemRA cells. The clonotype originates from a man younger than 30 in good health. Some clones in this sample may be carry-over from other donors' samples.

The CDR3: CASRAGLAELNEQFF. In DNA form, the CDR3 reads TGTGCCAGCAGGGCGGGACTAGCGGAACTCAATGAGCAGTTCTTC. The V call is TRBV6-5, the J call TRBJ2-1, with TRBD2 identical over 11 bases. The CDR3 is 15 amino acids. The ends lost 6 bases at V and 6 bases at J; junction bases unmatched: 7. Per germline, CDR1 MNHEY and CDR2 SVGAGI.